This entry describes one T cell receptor (beta chain). Other DNA sequences in the same sample also yield this CDR3. This sample is part of a study of blood T cell repertoires in COVID-19. Study context: Samples came from the United States, Italy and Spain, spanning acute and convalescent COVID-19. Nucleic acid was either cDNA or gDNA, and it came from T cells, B-cell-depleted T cells, or PBMCs.

Germline V lookup: CDR1 GTSNPN, CDR2 SVGIG (reference sequence). V was cut by 3 bases and J by 2 bases, with 10 bases left in between. CDR3 length equals 13 residues. Followed longitudinally, the Seattle patients had been enrolled during active infection. How the authors handled the data: Amplifying reference gene primers gave estimates of nucleated cell counts. Clones were read by immunoSEQ multiplex PCR, and TCRdb kept only the in-frame ones, dropping some. V and J calls and clone size come straight from that table; D and trimming were deduced from the DNA. Of about 200,000 clones listed, around nine tenths are singletons.

The receptor comes from a man in his 60s with COVID-19, enrolled during active disease. The chain has TRBV30 and TRBJ1-1; D may be TRBD1 (5 bases). The specimen sequenced was peripheral blood. Here the CDR3 reads CAWSRGSNTEAFF. CDR3 in DNA: TGTGCCTGGAGCCGGGGGTCTAACACTGAAGCTTTCTTT.